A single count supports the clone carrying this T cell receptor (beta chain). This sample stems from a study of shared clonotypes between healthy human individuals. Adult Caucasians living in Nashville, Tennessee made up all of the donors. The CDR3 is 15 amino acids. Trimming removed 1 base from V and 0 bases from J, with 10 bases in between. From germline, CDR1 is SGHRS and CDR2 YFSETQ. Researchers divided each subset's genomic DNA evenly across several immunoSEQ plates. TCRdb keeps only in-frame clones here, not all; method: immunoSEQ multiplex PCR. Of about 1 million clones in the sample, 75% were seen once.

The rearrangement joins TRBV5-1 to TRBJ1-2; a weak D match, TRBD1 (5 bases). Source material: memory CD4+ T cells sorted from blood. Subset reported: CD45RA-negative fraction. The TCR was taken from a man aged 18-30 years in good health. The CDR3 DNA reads TGCGCCAGCAGCTTGTATACAGGCTCTAACTATGGCTACACCTTC. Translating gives CASSLYTGSNYGYTF.